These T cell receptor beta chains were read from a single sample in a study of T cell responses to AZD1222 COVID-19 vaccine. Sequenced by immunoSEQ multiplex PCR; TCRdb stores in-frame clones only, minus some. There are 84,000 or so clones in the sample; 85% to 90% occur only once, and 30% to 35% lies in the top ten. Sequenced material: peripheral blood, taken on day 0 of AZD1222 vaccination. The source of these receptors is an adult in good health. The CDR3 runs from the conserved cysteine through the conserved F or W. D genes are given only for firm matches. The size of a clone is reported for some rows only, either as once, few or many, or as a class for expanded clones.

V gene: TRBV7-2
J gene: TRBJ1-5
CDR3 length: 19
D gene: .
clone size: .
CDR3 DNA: TGTGCCAGCAGCTTAGGAATAGGGTCAAGCCATTATGGCAATCAGCCCCAGCATTTT
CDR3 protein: CASSLGIGSSHYGNQPQHF

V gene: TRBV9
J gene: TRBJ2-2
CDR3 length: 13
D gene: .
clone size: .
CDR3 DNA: TGTGCCAGCAGCGTAGGCATCGCCGGGGAGCTGTTTTTT
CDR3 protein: CASSVGIAGELFF

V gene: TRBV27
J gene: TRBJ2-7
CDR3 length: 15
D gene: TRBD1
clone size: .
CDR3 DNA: TGTGCCAACCCTTCTCTGATGGACAGGCCAGCCGAGCAGTACTTC
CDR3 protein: CANPSLMDRPAEQYF

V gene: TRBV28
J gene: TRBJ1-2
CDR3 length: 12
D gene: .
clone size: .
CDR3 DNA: TGTGCCATCAAACCGGGACCTTATGGCTACACCTTC
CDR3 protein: CAIKPGPYGYTF

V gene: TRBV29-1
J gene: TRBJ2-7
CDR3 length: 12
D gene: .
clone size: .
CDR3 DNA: TGCAGCGTTGGTAACAGGGTTCGCGAGCAGTACTTC
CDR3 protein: CSVGNRVREQYF

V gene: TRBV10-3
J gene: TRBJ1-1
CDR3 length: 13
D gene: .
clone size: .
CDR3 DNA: TGTGCCATCAAATGGGATCAGAACACTGAAGCTTTCTTT
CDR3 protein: CAIKWDQNTEAFF

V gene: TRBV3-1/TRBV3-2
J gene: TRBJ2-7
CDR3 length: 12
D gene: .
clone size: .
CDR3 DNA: TGTGCCAGCAGCCAAGGGGCGCCAGAGCAGTACTTC
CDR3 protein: CASSQGAPEQYF

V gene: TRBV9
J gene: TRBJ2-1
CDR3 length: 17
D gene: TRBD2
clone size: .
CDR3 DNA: TGTGCCAGCAGCGTGAGAGGGACTAGCGGGAGGTACAATGAGCAGTTCTTC
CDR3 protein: CASSVRGTSGRYNEQFF

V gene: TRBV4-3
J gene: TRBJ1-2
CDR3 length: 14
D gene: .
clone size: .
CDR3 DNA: TGCGCCAGCAGCCAAGTGGAAACTAACTATGGCTACACCTTC
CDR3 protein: CASSQVETNYGYTF

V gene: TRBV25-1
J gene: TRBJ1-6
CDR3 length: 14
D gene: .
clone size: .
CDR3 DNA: TGTGCCAGCAGTGATATAGGTTTGGTTTCACCCCTCCACTTT
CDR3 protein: CASSDIGLVSPLHF

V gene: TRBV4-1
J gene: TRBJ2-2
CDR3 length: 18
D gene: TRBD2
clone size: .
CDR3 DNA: TGCGCCAGCAGCCAGGGGGGACTAGCGGGAGTGGGAACCGGGGAGCTGTTTTTT
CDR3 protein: CASSQGGLAGVGTGELFF

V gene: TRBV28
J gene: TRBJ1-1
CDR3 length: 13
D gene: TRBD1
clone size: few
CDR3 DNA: TGTGCCAGCAGGGGACAGGGGAACACTGAAGCTTTCTTT
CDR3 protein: CASRGQGNTEAFF

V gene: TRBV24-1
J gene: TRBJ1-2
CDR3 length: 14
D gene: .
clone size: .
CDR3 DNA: TGTGCCACCAGTGATCCGCGGCAGGCGGATGGCTACACCTTC
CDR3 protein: CATSDPRQADGYTF

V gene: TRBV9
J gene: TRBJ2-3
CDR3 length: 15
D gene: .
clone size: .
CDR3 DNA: TGTGCCAGCAGCGCCCGGCGGGACAGCACAGATACGCAGTATTTT
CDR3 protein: CASSARRDSTDTQYF

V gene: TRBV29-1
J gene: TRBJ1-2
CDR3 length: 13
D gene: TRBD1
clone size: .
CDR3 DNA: TGCAGCGCTGGGACAGCTTCTCTGAAGGGCTACACCTTC
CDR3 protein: CSAGTASLKGYTF

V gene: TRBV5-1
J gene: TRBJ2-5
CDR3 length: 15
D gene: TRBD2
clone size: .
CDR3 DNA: TGCGCCAGCAGCTTGGCCGGTAGGGAGGGAGAGACCCAGTACTTC
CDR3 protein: CASSLAGREGETQYF

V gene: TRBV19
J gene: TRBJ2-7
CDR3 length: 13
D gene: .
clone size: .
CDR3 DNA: TGTGCCAGTAGTAAGGGGAATAGGTACGAGCAGTACTTC
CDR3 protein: CASSKGNRYEQYF

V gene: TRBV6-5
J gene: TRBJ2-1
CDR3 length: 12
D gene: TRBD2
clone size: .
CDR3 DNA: TGTGCCAGCACCGGACTAGACAATGAGCAGTTCTTC
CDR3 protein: CASTGLDNEQFF

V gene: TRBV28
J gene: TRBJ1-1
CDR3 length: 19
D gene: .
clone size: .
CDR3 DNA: TGTGCCAGCACCCTGAGTTTATTTTACAGGGAGGGGATGAACACTGAAGCTTTCTTT
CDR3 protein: CASTLSLFYREGMNTEAFF

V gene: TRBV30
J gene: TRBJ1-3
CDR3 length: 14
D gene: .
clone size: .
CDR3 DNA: TGTGCCTGGAGTGTAAGGGGGTCTGGAAACACCATATATTTT
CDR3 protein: CAWSVRGSGNTIYF

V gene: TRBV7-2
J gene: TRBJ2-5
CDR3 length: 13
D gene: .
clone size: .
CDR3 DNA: TGTGCCAGCAGCTTGGGTAGGCAAGAGACCCAGTACTTC
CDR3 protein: CASSLGRQETQYF

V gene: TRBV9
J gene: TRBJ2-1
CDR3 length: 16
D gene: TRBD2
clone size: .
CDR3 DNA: TGTGCCAGCAGCGTACGACTAGCGGGAGACCAAAATGAGCAGTTCTTC
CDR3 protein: CASSVRLAGDQNEQFF

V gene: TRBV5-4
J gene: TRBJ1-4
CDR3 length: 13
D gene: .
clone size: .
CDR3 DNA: TGTGCCAGCAGCTACCAGTATAATGAAAAACTGTTTTTT
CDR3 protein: CASSYQYNEKLFF

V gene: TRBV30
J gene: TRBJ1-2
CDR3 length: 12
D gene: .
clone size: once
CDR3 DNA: TGTGCCTGGAGCCAGGGTCGATATGGCTACACCTTC
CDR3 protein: CAWSQGRYGYTF

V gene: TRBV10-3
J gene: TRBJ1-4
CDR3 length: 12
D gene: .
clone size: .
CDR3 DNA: TGTGCCATCAGTGAGTCAAGTGAAAAACTGTTTTTT
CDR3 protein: CAISESSEKLFF

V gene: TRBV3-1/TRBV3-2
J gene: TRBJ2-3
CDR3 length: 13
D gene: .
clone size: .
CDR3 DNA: TGTGCCAGCAGCCAAGTAGGCACAGATACGCAGTATTTT
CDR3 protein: CASSQVGTDTQYF

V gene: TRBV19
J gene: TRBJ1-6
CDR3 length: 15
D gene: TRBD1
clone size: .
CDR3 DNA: TGTGCCAGCTTGGACAGGGGCTCCTATAATTCACCCCTCCACTTT
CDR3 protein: CASLDRGSYNSPLHF

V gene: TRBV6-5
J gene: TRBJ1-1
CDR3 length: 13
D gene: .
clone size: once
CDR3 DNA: TGTGCCAGCAGTTACGCGCTCGGCACTGAAGCTTTCTTT
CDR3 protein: CASSYALGTEAFF

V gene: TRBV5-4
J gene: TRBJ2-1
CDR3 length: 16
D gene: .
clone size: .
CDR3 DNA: TGTGCCAGCGGGGCTAGCAGTACCAGCTCCTACAATGAGCAGTTCTTC
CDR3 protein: CASGASSTSSYNEQFF